What follows is one T cell receptor (beta chain) and its context. Produced via immunoSEQ multiplex PCR; TCRdb's table is partial and in-frame only. The sample contains roughly 98,000 clones, around 86% of which appear only once. This CDR3 has 17 amino acids. CDR1 is ENHRY and CDR2 is SYGVKD in the germline V gene. V was clipped by 2 bases and J by 1 base, with 17 bases between them. The data originate from a study of radiotherapy plus CTLA-4 blockade in lung cancer. The clonotype originates from a human donor with non-small cell lung cancer that progressed on radiotherapy plus ipilimumab. The chain employs TRBV10-3 and TRBJ2-5; TRBD2 is a possible D gene (6 bases). The starting material was peripheral blood, obtained from a patient treated with radiotherapy plus ipilimumab. The CDR3 sequence: CAISEPRTLGGQETQYF. The CDR3 region has the DNA TGTGCCATCAGTGAGCCAAGGACCCTGGGAGGCCAAGAGACCCAGTACTTC.